One and the same sample provided the 25 T cell receptor beta chains below, sequenced in a study of PD-1 blockade in classical Hodgkin lymphoma. Assay: immunoSEQ multiplex PCR; the TCRdb copy retains only in-frame clones and omits some. The table shows about 46,000 clones, with around 80% occurring only once. Every patient had relapsed following autologous stem cell transplantation, and cohorts differed in brentuximab vedotin exposure. The sequences come from peripheral blood mononuclear cells (PBMCs), collected before the second cycle of nivolumab. The receptors shown here come from a human donor with classical Hodgkin lymphoma.

The J gene is TRBJ2-3, the V gene TRBV12-5; TRBD2 matches at 12 bases. V was pared by 3 bases and J by 4 bases, with 5 bases of the junction left unmatched. The CDR3 spans 16 residues. Germline assignment: CDR1 LGHNT and CDR2 FRNRAP. The CDR3 DNA is TGTGCTAGTGGTTTACTAGCGGGGGGCCCCCCAGATACGCAGTATTTT. It specifies CASGLLAGGPPDTQYF.

This chain uses TRBV4-1 with TRBJ2-1, with TRBD2 identical over 7 bases. Germline CDR1 is MGHRA and CDR2 is YSYEKL. The CDR3 spans 16 residues. V lost 3 bases, J lost 0 bases, and 5 bases stayed unmatched. This CDR3 is CASSQLAGSSYNEQFF. Written as DNA, the CDR3 is TGCGCCAGCAGCCAGTTAGCGGGTAGCTCCTACAATGAGCAGTTCTTC.

This rearrangement joins TRBV7-9 to TRBJ2-3, with a tentative D call TRBD1 (5 bases). This CDR3 has 14 amino acids. The V gene lost 2 bases and the J gene lost 6 bases, with 12 bases spanning the gap. The germline gives CDR1 SEHNR, CDR2 FQNEAQ (reference sequence). The CDR3 DNA is TGTGCCAGCAGCTTACGGCAGGGCATTGATACGCAGTATTTT. Residues: CASSLRQGIDTQYF.

The chain is built from TRBV7-9 and TRBJ2-5; the match to TRBD2 covers 9 bases. The CDR3 has 16 amino acids. Germline V lookup: CDR1 SEHNR, CDR2 FQNEAQ (reference sequence). Unmatched junction bases numbered 7, after V lost 3 bases and J lost 2 bases. Here the CDR3 DNA reads TGTGCCAGCAGCTTGCCGCCTAGCGGGGAGCAAGAGACCCAGTACTTC. Amino acids: CASSLPPSGEQETQYF.

The rearrangement links TRBV5-4 to TRBJ2-7; weak D call: TRBD2 (6 bases). CDR1 is SGHNT, CDR2 YYREEE, per germline (reference sequence). CDR3 length equals 15 residues. Trimming cost V 4 bases and J 0 bases, with 14 bases left between them. CDR3 sequence reads: CASSNGGNPSYEQYF. The CDR3 DNA sequence: TGTGCCAGCAGCAACGGGGGAAATCCCTCCTACGAGCAGTACTTC.

Within the sample, this clone is medium-sized. The chain couples TRBV19 to TRBJ1-1; D not certain. Trimming stripped 4 bases from V and 6 bases from J, with 9 bases between. The CDR3 has 12 amino acids. CDR1 LNHDA and CDR2 SQIVND come from the germline V gene (reference sequence). The CDR3 reads CASSTFEAEAFF. CDR3 nucleotide sequence: TGTGCCAGTAGTACGTTTGAGGCTGAAGCTTTCTTT.

The V and J genes are TRBV5-4 and TRBJ1-2; 7 bases map to TRBD1. V shed 4 bases and J 4 bases; nucleotides not matched to a gene: 16. The CDR3 loop spans 17 amino acids. Germline V gene sequence: CDR1 SGHNT, CDR2 YYREEE (reference sequence). This CDR3 reads CASSIDVFATGRYGYTF. The CDR3 DNA is TGTGCCAGCAGCATAGACGTCTTTGCGACAGGGCGCTATGGCTACACCTTC.

V is TRBV7-8 and J is TRBJ2-1, with TRBD2 matching 8 bases. V trimming: 5 bases; J trimming: 3 bases; junction bases outside the gene matches: 6. Germline lookup yields CDR1 SGHVS and CDR2 FQNEAQ. CDR3 length: 15 amino acids. In DNA form, the CDR3 reads TGTGCCAGCAGCGCACTCGGGACTAGCTACAATGAGCAGTTCTTC. Translating gives CASSALGTSYNEQFF.

This chain uses TRBV29-1 with TRBJ1-2, with D tentatively TRBD1 (6 bases). There are 12 residues in the CDR3. CDR1 is SQVTM, CDR2 ANQGSEA, per germline. The V end was cut by 7 bases, the J end by 2 bases, with 11 bases between. The CDR3 protein is CSGGTTNYGYTF. CDR3 DNA sequence: TGCAGCGGCGGGACAACCAACTATGGCTACACCTTC.

V is TRBV11-1 and J is TRBJ1-1, with 8 bases matching TRBD1. V lost 2 bases and J lost 5; bases outside the gene matches: 1. The CDR3 loop spans 13 amino acids. Germline loops: CDR1 SGHAT, CDR2 FQDESV (reference sequence). The CDR3 region has the DNA TGTGCCAGCAGCTTATACAGGGGGACTGAAGCTTTCTTT. It encodes CASSLYRGTEAFF.

This chain uses TRBV11-3 with TRBJ1-1; TRBD1 might be the D (5 bases). This CDR3 is built from 17 residues. From germline, CDR1 is SGHNT and CDR2 YENEEA. Trimming shortened V by 5 bases and J by 4 bases, and 23 bases separated the two germline ends. The CDR3 loop reads CASSEQISSVGVTEAFF. The CDR3, as DNA: TGTGCCAGCAGCGAACAGATTTCGTCGGTGGGGGTCACTGAAGCTTTCTTT.

The chain carries TRBV6-5 and TRBJ1-2; D remains unclear. Germline lookup yields CDR1 MNHEY and CDR2 SVGAGI. The length of the CDR3 is 12 residues. Trimming removed 8 bases at V and 4 bases at J, with 11 bases between. CDR3 sequence reads: CASGALGYGYTF. The DNA of the CDR3 is TGTGCCAGCGGCGCCCTAGGCTATGGCTACACCTTC.

Here the CDR3 reads CASSPQGAYETQYF. The CDR3 DNA is TGTGCCAGCTCACCACAGGGGGCCTACGAGACCCAGTACTTC. The rearrangement links TRBV18 to TRBJ2-5; 7 bases map to TRBD1. Trimming removed 1 base from V and 5 bases from J; junction bases left unmatched: 4. CDR1 and CDR2 from the germline V gene are KGHSH and LQKENI. This CDR3 spans 14 amino acids.

The CDR3, as DNA: TGCGCCAGCAGCCAAGGGACAGGAATATCCAACGGTTATGGCTACACCTTC. Its translation: CASSQGTGISNGYGYTF. The rearrangement uses TRBV4-3 and TRBJ1-2; TRBD1 aligns across 7 bases. J gave up 5 bases and V 1 base, and 13 bases lay outside the gene matches. There are 17 residues in the CDR3. CDR1 and CDR2 (germline): LGHNA, YSLEER.

This clone was found once. The rearrangement joins TRBV6-6 to TRBJ1-4; tentative D call: TRBD1 (5 bases). CDR1 and CDR2 (germline): MNHNY, SVGAGI (reference sequence). This CDR3 is built from 12 residues. The CDR3 sequence is CASGVLNEKLFF. The CDR3 region has the DNA TGTGCATCGGGGGTGTTGAATGAAAAACTGTTTTTT.

The V gene is TRBV9, the J gene TRBJ2-5; 7 bases fit TRBD2. The junction had 15 bases not matched to a gene; V was cut back by 3 bases and J by 4 bases. The CDR3 totals 17 residues. CDR1 SGDLS and CDR2 YYNGEE come from the germline V gene. The DNA for the CDR3 is TGTGCCAGCAGCGAAGACCCTCTAGCGGAGGGGATAGAGACCCAGTACTTC. Amino acids: CASSEDPLAEGIETQYF.

The chain employs TRBV10-2 and TRBJ2-3; 13 bases map to TRBD2. V trimming: 7 bases; J trimming: 5 bases; junction bases outside the gene matches: 12. The germline CDR1 and CDR2 sequences are WSHSY and SAAADI. The CDR3 extends over 17 amino acids. The CDR3 DNA is TGCGCCAGCAAGGGGGGCTTTGGACTAGCGGGAGAAGATACGCAGTATTTT. It specifies CASKGGFGLAGEDTQYF.

The chain carries TRBV2 and TRBJ2-1; D gene ambiguous. This CDR3 is built from 11 residues. Looked up from germline, CDR1 is SNHLY and CDR2 is FYNNEI. V lost 9 bases and J lost 7, with 10 bases in between. The CDR3 loop reads CARAPGNEQFF. Written as DNA, the CDR3 is TGTGCCAGAGCGCCCGGGAATGAGCAGTTCTTC.

The chain couples TRBV29-1 to TRBJ2-3; D gene uncertain. The V gene's germline CDR1 is SQVTM and CDR2 ANQGSEA. The CDR3 loop spans 15 amino acids. V was shortened by 1 base and J by 3 bases, with 14 bases between the two germline ends. In DNA form, the CDR3 reads TGCAGCGTTGAAGGTGGCCCGGGCATAACAGATACGCAGTATTTT. Translation: CSVEGGPGITDTQYF.

The chain has TRBV5-1 and TRBJ2-1; 10 bases line up with TRBD1. V lost 3 bases and J lost 1; bases outside the gene matches: 7. Germline assignment: CDR1 SGHRS and CDR2 YFSETQ. This CDR3 contains 17 residues. CDR3 nucleotides: TGCGCCAGCAGCTCAGGCATGGGACAGGGGTCCTACAATGAGCAGTTCTTC. Its protein product is CASSSGMGQGSYNEQFF.

The chain employs TRBV14 and TRBJ2-5; a possible D gene is TRBD1 (5 bases). This CDR3 has 15 amino acids. Trimming removed 1 base at V and 5 bases at J, with 14 bases between. Germline V CDR1 and CDR2: SGHDN, FVKESK. The DNA for the CDR3 is TGTGCCAGCAGCCAAGTCCCCCCAGGGCCCGAGACCCAGTACTTC. Its translation: CASSQVPPGPETQYF.

Regarding this clone: Relative to the germline gene, one junction end is altered; a read error may explain this. Other nucleotide sequences in the sample specify the same CDR3. V is TRBV10-2 and J is TRBJ2-7; 13 bases fit TRBD2. The length of the CDR3 is 15 residues. CDR1 WSHSY and CDR2 SAAADI come from the germline V gene. CDR3 coding DNA: TGCGCCAGCAGTGAGGGACTAGCGGGAGTCTACGAACAGTACTTC. Translation gives CASSEGLAGVYEQYF.

This clone was observed a single time. V and J are TRBV12-2 and TRBJ2-4; TRBD1 reflects the table's D call only, with no check against the DNA. TRBV12-2 counts as a pseudogene. This CDR3 has 17 amino acids. The CDR3 protein is CASRLRTGGNAKNIQYF. CDR3 coding DNA: TGTGCAAGTCGCTTACGGACAGGGGGCAATGCCAAAAACATTCAGTACTTC.

This chain uses TRBV25-1 with TRBJ1-3, with a tentative D call TRBD1 (5 bases). V gave up 1 base and J gave up 0 bases, with 13 bases separating them. The CDR3 is made up of 17 amino acids. Germline assignment: CDR1 MGHDK and CDR2 SYGVNS. The CDR3, as DNA: TGTGCCAGCAGTGAATGGGGGGGGTTGACCTCTGGAAACACCATATATTTT. Its protein is CASSEWGGLTSGNTIYF. Looking up the rest from reference TRBV25-1 and TRBJ1-3 gives the full variable domain: EADIYQTPRYLVIGTGKKITLECSQTMGHDKMYWYQQDPGMELHLIHYSYGVNSTEKGDLSSESTVSRIRTEHFPLTLESARPSHTSQYLCASSEWGGLTSGNTIYFGEGSWLTVV.

The V and J genes are TRBV9 and TRBJ1-2; 7 bases match TRBD1. Germline CDR1 and CDR2: SGDLS and YYNGEE. The length of the CDR3 is 15 residues. J gave up 1 base and V 2 bases, and 5 bases lay outside the gene matches. CDR3 DNA: TGTGCCAGCAGCGTGAGGGACAGTTTTAACTATGGCTACACCTTC. Amino acids: CASSVRDSFNYGYTF.